This TCR beta chain is from a study of OX40 agonist ivuxolimab in advanced cancers. Study-wide background: Eligibility admitted prior anti-PD-1, anti-PD-L1 or anti-CTLA-4 therapy; about 39% had some.

The repertoire was sequenced with immunoSEQ multiplex PCR; TCRdb's copy has only in-frame clones and lacks some. The profile covers 45,000 to 65,000 clones, with roughly 82% appearing a single time and over 3% taken by the ten largest. This clone was observed a handful of times. What it recognizes is unknown. The CDR3 spans 15 residues. J was trimmed by 1 base and V by 4 bases; bases with no gene match: 4. CDR1 and CDR2 (germline): SGDLS, YYNGEE. Study-level results: Clonal expansion was among the lowest in partial responders at 0.1-3.0 mg/kg, especially CD8+. CD4+ and CD8+ blood T cells expanded clonally by week 6 at 0.1 to 3.0 mg/kg.

Autoimmune disease history or systemic immunosuppression meant exclusion. The rearrangement links TRBV9 to TRBJ2-5; 10 positions agree with TRBD2. Material: CD4+ or CD8+ T cells sorted from blood, obtained in a trial of the OX40 agonist ivuxolimab. The origin of this receptor is an adult with an advanced solid tumor such as melanoma, head and neck, liver or kidney cancer. CDR3 protein: CASSQLAGPQETQYF. The CDR3 nucleotides are TGTGCCAGCAGCCAACTAGCGGGGCCCCAAGAGACCCAGTACTTC.